The 27 T cell receptor beta chains below all came from one sample that was sequenced in a study of blood T cell repertoires in COVID-19. TCRdb keeps only in-frame clones here, not all; method: immunoSEQ multiplex PCR. The sample yields hundreds of thousands of clones, approximately 90% seen once. Sample: peripheral blood. These receptor sequences come from a woman in her sixties with acute or convalescent COVID-19.

The V gene is TRBV27, the J gene TRBJ2-3; 7 bases agree with TRBD1. With 10 bases clipped from V and 7 bases from J, the junction kept 14 bases outside the gene matches. The CDR3 contains 14 residues. The germline V gene encodes CDR1 MNHEY and CDR2 SMNVEV (reference sequence). For the CDR3, the DNA is TGTGCCATCTCCCGTGGGGACAGCCAGAATACGCAGTATTTT. Encoded protein: CAISRGDSQNTQYF.

J is TRBJ2-2 and V is TRBV30, with D possibly TRBD2 on 7 matching bases. CDR1 GTSNPN and CDR2 SVGIG come from the germline V gene (reference sequence). This CDR3 is 15 amino acids long. The V end lost 1 base, the J end lost 3 bases, and 12 bases lay between the germline ends. CDR3 bases: TGTGCCTGGAGTGAGAGGGGGGGTCACACCGGGGAGCTGTTTTTT. Its protein product is CAWSERGGHTGELFF.

Of note for this clone: Germline is not matched at one junction end, which may reflect a read error. The CDR3 loop is CASSLERLAGGEEVF. For the CDR3, the DNA is TGTGCCAGCAGCTTAGAGCGGCTAGCGGGAGGGGAAGAGGTCTTC. The genes are TRBV7-8 and TRBJ2-1; TRBD2 matches at 12 bases. Germline V gene data show CDR1 as SGHVS and CDR2 as FQNEAQ. The CDR3 runs to 15 residues.

The chain joins TRBV3-1 (or the pseudogene TRBV3-2) to TRBJ1-1; D not certain. V lost 2 bases and J lost 4, with 8 bases in between. CDR1 is LGHDT, CDR2 YNNKEL, per germline (reference sequence). The CDR3 sequence is 13 residues long. The CDR3 coding sequence is TGTGCCAGCAGCCAACAGGTTGCCACTGAAGCTTTCTTT. This encodes CASSQQVATEAFF.

The J gene is TRBJ1-2, the V gene TRBV9; D unclear. The CDR3 is made up of 13 amino acids. Deletions cut 2 bases from V and 3 bases from J, with 8 bases between. CDR1 SGDLS and CDR2 YYNGEE come from the germline V gene. CDR3 in amino acids: CASSVDNDYGYTF. The CDR3 region has the DNA TGTGCCAGCAGCGTCGACAATGACTATGGCTACACCTTC.

The chain carries TRBV5-4 and TRBJ2-1, with 9 bases aligning to TRBD2. The germline V gene has CDR1 SGHNT and CDR2 YYREEE (reference sequence). With V trimmed by 4 bases and J by 8 bases, 7 bases remained unmatched. The length of the CDR3 is 14 residues. CDR3 nucleotide sequence: TGTGCCAGCAGCCTGGGACTAGCTCTTGATGAGCAGTTCTTC. This codes for CASSLGLALDEQFF.

The V call is TRBV2, the J call TRBJ2-1; D not certain. Per germline, CDR1 SNHLY and CDR2 FYNNEI. This CDR3 comprises 15 residues. V lost 2 bases to trimming and J lost 7 bases, with 15 bases between them. CDR3 residues: CASSEWRSSLNEQFF. CDR3 bases: TGTGCCAGCAGTGAATGGCGATCTAGTCTGAATGAGCAGTTCTTC. Full variable domain (outside the CDR3, taken from reference TRBV2 and TRBJ2-1): EPEVTQTPSHQVTQMGQEVILRCVPISNHLYFYWYRQILGQKVEFLVSFYNNEISEKSEIFDDQFSVERPDGSNFTLKIRSTKLEDSAMYFCASSEWRSSLNEQFFGPGTRLTVL.

The chain employs TRBV7-2 and TRBJ1-2; D not resolved. The CDR3 sequence is 13 residues long. Per germline, CDR1 SGHTA and CDR2 FQGNSA. Deletions cut 6 bases from V and 4 bases from J, with 12 bases between. This chain's CDR3 is CASRKTGAYGYTF. The CDR3 DNA follows: TGTGCCAGCAGAAAAACCGGTGCCTATGGCTACACCTTC.

This clone was recorded only once. The genes are TRBV15 and TRBJ2-5; 7 nucleotides line up with TRBD2. Trimming at V came to 4 bases and at J to 2 bases, leaving 7 bases not matched to a gene. Germline V gene sequence: CDR1 LNHNV, CDR2 YYDKDF (reference sequence). The CDR3 has 15 amino acids. The chain's CDR3 is CATSTSPGGQETQYF. The CDR3, as DNA: TGTGCCACCAGCACCTCCCCGGGGGGACAAGAGACCCAGTACTTC.

This chain uses TRBV2 with TRBJ1-2; the D is unclear. This CDR3 is 12 amino acids long. V lost 8 bases to trimming and J lost 2 bases, with 9 bases between them. Germline V lookup: CDR1 SNHLY, CDR2 FYNNEI. As DNA, the CDR3 is TGTGCCAGCGCGAGGGAAAACTATGGCTACACCTTC. Amino acid sequence: CASARENYGYTF.

This chain joins TRBV7-6 and TRBJ1-1; TRBD1 aligns across 10 bases. The CDR3 has 14 amino acids. V lost 7 bases, J lost 5 bases, and 7 bases stayed unmatched. Germline V gene sequence: CDR1 SGHVS, CDR2 FNYEAQ. The CDR3: CASNTGTGATEAFF. The CDR3 DNA reads TGTGCCAGCAACACCGGGACAGGGGCGACTGAAGCTTTCTTT.

The genes are TRBV6-5 and TRBJ1-4; 7 nucleotides align to TRBD1. The germline V gene has CDR1 MNHEY and CDR2 SVGAGI. The V segment lost 2 bases and the J segment 7 bases; nucleotides outside the gene matches: 10. The CDR3 consists of 16 residues. CDR3 bases: TGTGCCAGCAGTTACGGGACGACAGGGATGGTTGAAAAACTGTTTTTT. The encoded protein is CASSYGTTGMVEKLFF.

This chain links TRBV4-3 with TRBJ2-2; 13 nucleotides align to TRBD2. Germline trimming cut 0 bases from V and 6 bases from J; bases unmatched to any gene: 4. The CDR3 contains 17 residues. The V gene's germline CDR1 is LGHNA and CDR2 YSLEER. The CDR3 sequence: CASSQDKGLAGSGELFF. CDR3 bases: TGCGCCAGCAGCCAAGATAAGGGACTAGCGGGATCCGGGGAGCTGTTTTTT.

This chain connects TRBV19 to TRBJ2-2; no clear D gene. The CDR3 contains 15 residues. Germline V gives CDR1 LNHDA, CDR2 SQIVND (reference sequence). The V gene lost 7 bases and the J gene lost 4 bases, with 16 bases spanning the gap. CDR3 nucleotide sequence: TGTGCCAGTAAGAGGATGTTAGGAACCACCGGGGAGCTGTTTTTT. Translating it yields CASKRMLGTTGELFF.

This clone was recorded only once. The chain couples TRBV3-1 (or the pseudogene TRBV3-2) to TRBJ1-2; maybe TRBD1 (6 bases). Between the trimmed V and J ends, which lost 7 bases and 2 bases, there was a span of 8 bases. The CDR3 length is 12 residues. The germline CDR1 and CDR2 sequences are LGHDT and YNNKEL (reference sequence). CDR3 sequence reads: CASKGGNYGYTF. The CDR3 region has the DNA TGTGCCAGCAAGGGGGGGAACTATGGCTACACCTTC.

The chain uses TRBV28 and TRBJ2-5; the match to TRBD1 covers 9 bases. CDR3 length equals 15 residues. V dropped 2 bases and J dropped 5; count of bases not matched to a gene: 6. Germline CDR1 is MDHEN and CDR2 is SYDVKM. This CDR3 reads CASSLPGTGWETQYF. As DNA, the CDR3 is TGTGCCAGCAGTTTACCGGGGACAGGGTGGGAGACCCAGTACTTC.

This clone was observed once. This chain joins TRBV6-5 and TRBJ2-1, with 7 nucleotides matching TRBD1. In germline, CDR1 is MNHEY, CDR2 SVGAGI. The J segment lost 6 bases and the V segment lost 6 bases, leaving 8 bases of the junction unmatched. The CDR3 extends over 14 amino acids. CDR3 loop: CASRRTAGGNEQFF. CDR3 coding DNA: TGTGCCAGCAGACGTACGGCAGGGGGCAATGAGCAGTTCTTC.

The gene calls are TRBV18 and TRBJ2-6; perhaps TRBD2 as D (5 bases). V lost 3 bases to trimming and J lost 0 bases, with 21 bases between them. Germline assignment: CDR1 KGHSH and CDR2 LQKENI. The CDR3 loop spans 20 amino acids. This CDR3 is CASSPRIVGLSSSGANVLTF. Written as DNA, the CDR3 is TGTGCCAGCTCACCGAGGATCGTTGGACTTTCCAGCTCTGGGGCCAACGTCCTGACTTTC.

In its sample, this clone was seen once. The chain recombines TRBV5-4 with TRBJ2-3; D unclear. Germline CDR1 SGHNT, CDR2 YYREEE (reference sequence). This CDR3 region has 14 residues. The V end lost 0 bases, the J end lost 0 bases, and 5 bases lay between the germline ends. The CDR3 sequence is CASSLGQSTDTQYF. CDR3 in DNA: TGTGCCAGCAGCTTGGGGCAGAGCACAGATACGCAGTATTTT.

The chain employs TRBV7-9 and TRBJ1-2, with 8 bases identical to TRBD1. V shed 4 bases and J 8 bases; nucleotides not matched to a gene: 9. Germline V CDR1 and CDR2: SEHNR, FQNEAQ (reference sequence). The CDR3 consists of 14 residues. Here the CDR3 reads CASSSGTGNSGYTF. The CDR3 DNA follows: TGTGCCAGCAGCTCCGGGACAGGAAATTCCGGCTACACCTTC.

This clone turned up a few times. V gene TRBV7-2 combines with J gene TRBJ2-7, with 7 bases that match TRBD2. The CDR3 is made up of 15 amino acids. The trim removed 5 bases at V and 1 base at J, leaving 8 bases unmatched. Per germline, CDR1 SGHTA and CDR2 FQGNSA. CDR3 bases: TGTGCCAGCAGCAGTGCGGGGACTACTTCCTACGAGCAGTACTTC. Protein sequence: CASSSAGTTSYEQYF.

The chain joins TRBV19 to TRBJ1-1; a possible D gene is TRBD1 (6 bases). The CDR3 length is 13 residues. Germline-derived CDR1 and CDR2 are LNHDA and SQIVND (reference sequence). V lost 8 bases to trimming and J lost 0 bases, with 10 bases between them. CDR3 region: CASLGQMNTEAFF. The CDR3, as DNA: TGTGCCAGTCTGGGACAAATGAACACTGAAGCTTTCTTT. Drawing the rest from reference TRBV19 and TRBJ1-1, the complete variable domain is DGGITQSPKYLFRKEGQNVTLSCEQNLNHDAMYWYRQDPGQGLRLIYYSQIVNDFQKGDIAEGYSVSREKKESFPLTVTSAQKNPTAFYLCASLGQMNTEAFFGQGTRLTVV.

V gene TRBV27 combines with J gene TRBJ2-7; D possibly corresponds to TRBD2 (7 bases). The CDR3 has 15 residues. The V end was cut by 2 bases, the J end by 5 bases, with 16 bases between. CDR1 is MNHEY, CDR2 SMNVEV, per germline (reference sequence). CDR3 coding DNA: TGTGCCAGCAGTTTAGGGGGGGCAGTTTTAGACGAGCAGTACTTC. As protein: CASSLGGAVLDEQYF.

A single count supports this clone. V is TRBV5-1 and J is TRBJ1-6, with 10 bases that match TRBD1. The CDR3 contains 15 residues. The ends lost 0 bases at V and 6 bases at J; junction bases unmatched: 0. In germline, CDR1 is SGHRS, CDR2 YFSETQ. The DNA of the CDR3 is TGCGCCAGCAGCTTGGGGACAGGGGGTAATTCACCCCTCCACTTT. Translation: CASSLGTGGNSPLHF.

J is TRBJ2-7 and V is TRBV4-1, with TRBD2 matching 13 bases. Germline-derived CDR1 and CDR2 are MGHRA and YSYEKL. The V and J ends lost 0 bases and 9 bases, in that order; junction bases with no gene match: 5. The CDR3 is 15 residues long. As DNA, the CDR3 is TGCGCCAGCAGCCAAGAGGGGACTAGCGGGAATGTGCAGTACTTC. Amino acids: CASSQEGTSGNVQYF.

This chain uses TRBV21-1 with TRBJ1-1; the table's D call of TRBD1 was not tested on the DNA. TRBV21-1 is marked as a pseudogene. The CDR3 is 17 amino acids. The CDR3 loop is CASSRLFVGTGDTEAFF. The CDR3 DNA sequence: TGTGCCAGCAGCAGGTTATTTGTGGGGACAGGGGACACTGAAGCTTTCTTT.

The chain recombines TRBV20-1 with TRBJ1-4; D is unclear. The V end was cut by 3 bases, the J end by 12 bases, with 11 bases between. In germline, CDR1 is DFQATT, CDR2 SNEGSKA (reference sequence). The CDR3 loop spans 11 amino acids. CDR3 region: CSASGGYELFF. Here the CDR3 DNA reads TGCAGTGCTAGCGGAGGGTATGAACTGTTTTTT.